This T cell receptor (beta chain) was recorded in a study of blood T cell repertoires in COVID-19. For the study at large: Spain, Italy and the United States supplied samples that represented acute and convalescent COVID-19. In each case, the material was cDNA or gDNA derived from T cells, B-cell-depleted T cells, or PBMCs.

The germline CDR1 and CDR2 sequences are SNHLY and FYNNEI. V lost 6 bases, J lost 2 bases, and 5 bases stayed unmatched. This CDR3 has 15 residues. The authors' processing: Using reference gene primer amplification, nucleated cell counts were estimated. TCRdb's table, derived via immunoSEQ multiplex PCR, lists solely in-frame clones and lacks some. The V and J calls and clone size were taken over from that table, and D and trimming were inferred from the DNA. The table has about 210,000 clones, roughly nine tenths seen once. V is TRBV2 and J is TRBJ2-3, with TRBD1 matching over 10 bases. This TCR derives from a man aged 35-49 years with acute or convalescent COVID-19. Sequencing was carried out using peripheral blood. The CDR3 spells CASRGRQGATDTQYF. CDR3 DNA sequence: TGTGCCAGCAGGGGACGACAGGGGGCCACAGATACGCAGTATTTT.